These 8 T cell receptor beta chains came from one sample sequenced in a study of cytomegalovirus exposure and HLA in healthy donors. Primers for the PCR totalled 60 Vbeta and 13 Jbeta. The method was immunoSEQ multiplex PCR; TCRdb's version includes in-frame clones alone and lacks a portion of them. The table shows approximately 200,000 clones, with less than 85% occurring only once. The sequencing sample was made of PBMCs. These receptor sequences come from a girl aged 5-17 years in good health and CMV-seropositive.

V gene TRBV25-1 combines with J gene TRBJ2-5, with D perhaps matching TRBD2 (7 bases). Trimming took 6 bases from V and 7 from J, leaving 18 bases between them. Germline CDR1 MGHDK, CDR2 SYGVNS. CDR3 length: 14 residues. In DNA form, the CDR3 reads TGTGCCAGCAGCCCCATGGGGGGGGCAGCGACCCAGTACTTC. Its translation is CASSPMGGAATQYF.

V is TRBV27 and J is TRBJ2-3; D gene ambiguous. The CDR3 is 15 residues long. Germline V gene lookup returns CDR1 MNHEY and CDR2 SMNVEV (reference sequence). Trimming cost V 2 bases and J 1 base, with 10 bases left between them. As DNA, the CDR3 is TGTGCCAGCAGTTTAGTTGTCACAGGCACAGATACGCAGTATTTT. This sequence encodes CASSLVVTGTDTQYF.

CDR3: CASSSGAYSNQPQHF. CDR3 in DNA: TGTGCCAGCAGTTCAGGGGCTTATAGCAATCAGCCCCAGCATTTT. The chain combines TRBV27 with TRBJ1-5; D is perhaps TRBD1 (6 bases). In germline, CDR1 is MNHEY, CDR2 SMNVEV (reference sequence). Trimming removed 4 bases from V and 0 bases from J, with 10 bases in between. This CDR3 has 15 amino acids.

This clone was seen a few times. V is TRBV7-2 and J is TRBJ2-5; 8 bases align to TRBD2. Germline trimming cut 5 bases from V and 5 bases from J; bases unmatched to any gene: 16. Germline CDR1 and CDR2: SGHTA and FQGNSA. CDR3 size: 17 residues. DNA for the CDR3: TGTGCCAGCAGCCTCCACCGACTAGCGATGGGGGGGGAGACCCAGTACTTC. The encoded protein is CASSLHRLAMGGETQYF. Drawing the rest from reference TRBV7-2 and TRBJ2-5, the complete variable domain is GAGVSQSPSNKVTEKGKDVELRCDPISGHTALYWYRQSLGQGLEFLIYFQGNSAPDKSGLPSDRFSAERTGGSVSTLTIQRTQQEDSAVYLCASSLHRLAMGGETQYFGPGTRLLVL.

This clone was found once. V gene TRBV4-3 combines with J gene TRBJ1-1, with 9 positions matching TRBD1. The CDR3 loop spans 17 amino acids. CDR1 LGHNA and CDR2 YSLEER come from the germline V gene. Trimming cost V 0 bases and J 7 bases; bases outside gene matches: 12. For the CDR3, the DNA is TGCGCCAGCAGCCAAGATAGGGGACAGGGAATGGGGGGTGAAGCTTTCTTT. This encodes CASSQDRGQGMGGEAFF.

The V and J genes are TRBV4-1 and TRBJ1-5; D not certain. Trimming took 3 bases from V and 3 from J, leaving 12 bases between them. The germline V gene encodes CDR1 MGHRA and CDR2 YSYEKL. The CDR3 length is 15 residues. This chain's CDR3 is CASSHPPGDNQPQHF. The CDR3 DNA reads as TGCGCCAGCAGCCACCCGCCGGGTGACAATCAGCCCCAGCATTTT.

The gene calls are TRBV10-2 and TRBJ2-7; 13 bases agree with TRBD2. The CDR3 has 14 amino acids. Losses at the gene ends were 7 bases for V and 2 bases for J; bases not matched to a gene: 2. Germline CDR1 is WSHSY and CDR2 is SAAADI. The DNA of the CDR3 is TGCGCCAGCACTACTAGCGGGGGGGCCTACGAGCAGTACTTC. Translation gives CASTTSGGAYEQYF.

About this clone itself: Other DNA sequences within the sample encode an identical CDR3. The chain recombines TRBV5-1 with TRBJ2-5; possibly TRBD2 for D (6 bases). CDR3 length: 15 amino acids. The germline V gene has CDR1 SGHRS and CDR2 YFSETQ. V lost 0 bases and J lost 2, with 11 bases in between. CDR3 sequence reads: CASSLGAGRQETQYF. The CDR3 nucleotides are TGCGCCAGCAGCTTGGGTGCGGGACGACAAGAGACCCAGTACTTC.